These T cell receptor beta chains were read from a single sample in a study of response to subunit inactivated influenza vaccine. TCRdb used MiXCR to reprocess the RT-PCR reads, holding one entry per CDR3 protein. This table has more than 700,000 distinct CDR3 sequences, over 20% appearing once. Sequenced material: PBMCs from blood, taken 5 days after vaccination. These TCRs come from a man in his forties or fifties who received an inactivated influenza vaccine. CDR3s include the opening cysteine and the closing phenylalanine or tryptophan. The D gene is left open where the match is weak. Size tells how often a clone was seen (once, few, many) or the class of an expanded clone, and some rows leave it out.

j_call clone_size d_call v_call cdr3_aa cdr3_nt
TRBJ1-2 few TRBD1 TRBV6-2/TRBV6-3 CASRRDRGNYGYTF TGTGCCAGCAGAAGGGACAGGGGCAACTATGGCTACACCTTC
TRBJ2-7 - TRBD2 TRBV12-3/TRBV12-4 CASSLALRSGSKYEQYF TGTGCCAGCAGTTTAGCCCTAAGGAGCGGGAGTAAGTACGAGCAGTACTTC
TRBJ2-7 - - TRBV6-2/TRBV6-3 CASSYTGTHEQYF TGTGCCAGCAGTTACACAGGGACCCACGAGCAGTACTTC
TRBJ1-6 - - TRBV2 CASSEQRSSYNSPLHF TGTGCCAGCAGTGAACAGCGGAGCTCCTATAATTCACCCCTCCACTTT
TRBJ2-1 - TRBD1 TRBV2 CASSPRQGPYNEQFF TGTGCCAGCAGTCCCCGACAGGGACCTTACAATGAGCAGTTCTTC
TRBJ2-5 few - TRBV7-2 CASSSPGLQVTQYF TGTGCCAGCAGCTCCCCGGGACTCCAAGTGACCCAGTACTTC
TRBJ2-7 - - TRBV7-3 CASSTGRDHEQYF TGTGCCAGCAGCACAGGACGCGATCACGAGCAGTACTTC
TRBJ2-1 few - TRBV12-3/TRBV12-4 CASSYHLWGGAYNEQFF TGTGCCAGCAGTTACCATCTCTGGGGGGGGGCATACAATGAGCAGTTCTTC
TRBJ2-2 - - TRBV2 CASRGDTSTGELFF TGTGCCAGCAGGGGGGACACCTCCACCGGGGAGCTGTTTTTT
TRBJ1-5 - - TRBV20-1 CSARRFGGQPQHF TGCAGTGCTAGAAGGTTCGGCGGTCAGCCCCAGCATTTT
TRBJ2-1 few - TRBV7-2 CASSFWDSGEQFF TGTGCCAGCAGCTTCTGGGATTCGGGAGAGCAGTTCTTC
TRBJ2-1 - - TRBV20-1 CSAIYRDWHNEQFF TGCAGTGCTATATACCGGGACTGGCACAATGAGCAGTTCTTC
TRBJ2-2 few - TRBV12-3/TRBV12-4 CASSQALNTGELFF TGTGCCAGCAGCCAAGCCCTGAACACCGGGGAGCTGTTTTTT
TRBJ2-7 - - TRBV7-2 CASSPLPRQYEQYF TGTGCCAGCAGCCCACTCCCCCGACAATACGAGCAGTACTTC
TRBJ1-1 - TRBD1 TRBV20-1 CSARRTGLPEAFF TGCAGTGCTAGAAGGACAGGCCTCCCTGAAGCTTTCTTT
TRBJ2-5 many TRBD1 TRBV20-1 CSAPLTGEETQYF TGCAGTGCCCCGCTGACAGGGGAGGAGACCCAGTACTTC
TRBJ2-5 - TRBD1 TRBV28 CASTSGQGGETQYF TGTGCCAGCACCTCGGGACAGGGTGGGGAGACCCAGTACTTC
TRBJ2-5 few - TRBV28 CASSGDLAEGQETQYF TGTGCCAGCAGTGGGGACTTGGCCGAGGGTCAAGAGACCCAGTACTTC
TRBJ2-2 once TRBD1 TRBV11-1 CASSRGQGAHTGELFF TGTGCCAGCAGCCGGGGACAGGGGGCTCACACCGGGGAGCTGTTTTTT
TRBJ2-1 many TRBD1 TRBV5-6 CASSSDRGNEQFF TGTGCCAGCAGCAGCGACAGGGGAAATGAGCAGTTCTTC
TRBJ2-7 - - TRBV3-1 CASSQDWAGWLYEQYF TGTGCCAGCAGCCAAGATTGGGCAGGGTGGTTGTACGAGCAGTACTTC
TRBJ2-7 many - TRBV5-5 CASSLGPNYEQYF TGTGCCAGCAGCTTAGGACCCAACTACGAGCAGTACTTC
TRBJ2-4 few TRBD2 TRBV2 CASSSSGAKNIQYF TGTGCCAGCTCCAGTAGCGGGGCCAAAAACATTCAGTACTTC
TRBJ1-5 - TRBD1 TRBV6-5 CASSWTGNSNQPQHF TGTGCCAGCAGTTGGACAGGGAATAGCAATCAGCCCCAGCATTTT
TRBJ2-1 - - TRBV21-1 CASSSPPSGTSGPITSYNEQFF TGTGCCAGCAGCTCCCCTCCCTCCGGGACTAGCGGTCCTATTACCTCCTACAATGAGCAGTTCTTC
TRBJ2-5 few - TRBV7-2 CASSLFQTGLKETQYF TGTGCCAGCAGCTTATTCCAGACTGGCCTCAAAGAGACCCAGTACTTC
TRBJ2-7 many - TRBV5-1 CASSLGQSPLEQYF TGCGCCAGCAGCTTGGGACAGTCCCCTTTGGAGCAGTACTTC
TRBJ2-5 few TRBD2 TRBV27 CASSLAASGSGETQYF TGTGCCAGCAGTTTAGCTGCTAGCGGGAGTGGAGAGACCCAGTACTTC
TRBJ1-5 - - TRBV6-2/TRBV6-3 CASSTRDPPRPQHF TGTGCCAGCAGTACAAGGGACCCCCCGCGGCCCCAGCATTTT
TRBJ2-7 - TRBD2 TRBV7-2 CASSRSRTSIHEQYF TGTGCCAGCAGCCGTTCAAGGACTAGCATCCACGAGCAGTACTTC
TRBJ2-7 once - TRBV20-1 CSATPGPIEQYF TGCAGTGCCACCCCCGGGCCGATCGAGCAGTACTTC
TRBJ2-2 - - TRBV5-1 CASKGENTGELFF TGCGCCAGCAAAGGAGAGAACACCGGGGAGCTGTTTTTT
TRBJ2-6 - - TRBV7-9 CASSLRVPGANVLTF TGTGCCAGCAGCTTGAGGGTTCCTGGGGCCAACGTCCTGACTTTC